The TCR beta chain described here comes from a study of blood T cells in healthy people across ages. Primers used in a second PCR of about 6 to 12 cycles were a sample-barcoded 5' primer and a J-beta primer mix. Each CDR3 protein gets one entry after TCRdb re-called the 5' RACE reads with MiXCR. The sample lists over 750,000 distinct CDR3 sequences, more than 20% occurring once. On this clonotype itself: Its antigen is not identified.

Overall study findings and caveats: With age, beta diversity per million T cells declined roughly linearly, significantly by 40 to 50.

Germline CDR1 is SEHNR and CDR2 is FQNEAQ (reference sequence). V gave up 5 bases and J gave up 8 bases, with 22 bases separating them. The CDR3 extends over 16 amino acids. RNA extraction gave at least 5 micrograms of total RNA per sample. These records were also assigned to another study, of T cells of mothers and their children. That work contributes: Thymic selection molds TCR recombination output in a comparable way in related and unrelated pairs.

The rearrangement uses TRBV7-9 and TRBJ2-1; a possible D gene is TRBD2 (5 bases). The sequenced material came from blood. This sequence originates from a boy younger than 18 in good health. The CDR3 region has the DNA TGTGCCAGCAGCCTACCGTTTCGGGAAATCGGCGATGAGCAGTTCTTC. Protein sequence: CASSLPFREIGDEQFF.